The clone carrying this TCR beta chain was counted between two and nine times. The antigen remains unidentified. The data originate from a study of T cells in localized non-small cell lung cancer. Germline V lookup: CDR1 MGHRA, CDR2 YSYEKL. The CDR3 covers 14 residues. V was pared by 4 bases and J by 6 bases, with 5 bases of the junction left unmatched. The method was immunoSEQ multiplex PCR; TCRdb's version includes in-frame clones alone and lacks a portion of them. The repertoire includes more than 2,000 clones, 20% to 30% of them detected once, and around 5.8% sits in the top ten. General study points: Measurement of T cell clonality placed uninvolved adjacent lung highest, above the level in tumor. Because sequencing included only one region (of the tumor), heterogeneity remains possible. A higher density of T cells in blood coincided with extended overall survival. Across samples, adjacent lung featured a median roughly 62 of the top 100 tumor clones.

Source: lung tumor tissue, taken before any cancer treatment. V usage is TRBV4-1 and J usage is TRBJ2-5; the match to TRBD2 covers 10 bases. This TCR came from a woman between 40 and 69 years old with stage I lung adenocarcinoma. The CDR3: CASSPTSGTKTQYF. CDR3 DNA: TGCGCCAGCAGCCCAACTAGCGGGACGAAGACCCAGTACTTC.